This T cell receptor (beta chain) was identified in a study of blood T cells in healthy people across ages. Whole-study context: Template switching retrieved approximately one barcoded beta molecule for each two T cells. General study results and limits: Older age went with lower TCR beta diversity per million T cells, in a roughly linear way. PBMCs that were unsorted prevented a conclusive naive versus antigen-experienced comparison.

As regards this clonotype: The target antigen is unknown.

No fewer than 5.5 micrograms of total RNA were isolated from every sample. A J-beta primer mix and a sample-barcoded 5' primer were used in a second PCR of about 6 to 12 cycles. TCRdb called the 5' RACE reads again in MiXCR, with one record for every CDR3 protein. The repertoire has around 2 million distinct CDR3 sequences, roughly two fifths of them found once; the top ten carry roughly 23%. The germline V gene has CDR1 SGHRS and CDR2 YFSETQ. The CDR3 totals 18 residues. The V segment lost 0 bases and the J segment 2 bases; nucleotides outside the gene matches: 3. The TCR sequence derives from a human donor in good health. The V gene is TRBV5-1, the J gene TRBJ2-6, with TRBD1 matching over 12 bases. The sample was blood. The CDR3 DNA is TGCGCCAGCAGCTTGGAGGGACAGGGGGCCGCTGGGGCCAACGTCCTGACTTTC. Protein product: CASSLEGQGAAGANVLTF.